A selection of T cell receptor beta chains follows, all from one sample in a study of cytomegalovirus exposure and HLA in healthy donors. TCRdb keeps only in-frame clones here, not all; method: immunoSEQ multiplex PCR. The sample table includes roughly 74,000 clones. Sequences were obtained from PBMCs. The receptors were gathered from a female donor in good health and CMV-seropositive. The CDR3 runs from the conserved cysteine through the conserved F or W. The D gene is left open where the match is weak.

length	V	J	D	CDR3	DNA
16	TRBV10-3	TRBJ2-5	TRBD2	CASSLAGSGEGETQYF	TGTGCCAGCTCCTTAGCGGGTTCAGGAGAGGGAGAGACCCAGTACTTC
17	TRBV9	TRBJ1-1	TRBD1	CASSASRDRGPRAEAFF	TGTGCCAGCAGCGCGAGCCGGGACAGGGGACCCAGGGCTGAAGCTTTCTTT
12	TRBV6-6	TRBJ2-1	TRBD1	CASTHRGNEQFF	TGTGCCAGCACTCACAGGGGCAATGAGCAGTTCTTC
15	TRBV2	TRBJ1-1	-	CASKEGTQGIGEAFF	TGTGCCAGCAAAGAAGGTACCCAGGGTATAGGTGAAGCTTTCTTT
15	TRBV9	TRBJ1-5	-	CASSLNGRTDQPQHF	TGTGCCAGCAGCCTCAACGGACGGACTGATCAGCCCCAGCATTTT
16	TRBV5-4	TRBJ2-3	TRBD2	CASSLRLAGGADTQYF	TGTGCCAGCAGCTTACGGCTAGCGGGAGGGGCCGATACGCAGTATTTT
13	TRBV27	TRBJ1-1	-	CASFPGMFTEAFF	TGTGCCAGCTTCCCAGGGATGTTCACTGAAGCTTTCTTT
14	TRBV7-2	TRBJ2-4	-	CASSPELAKNIQYF	TGTGCCAGCAGCCCGGAGCTAGCCAAAAACATTCAGTACTTC
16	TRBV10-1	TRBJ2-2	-	CASSPIEGADTGELFF	TGCGCCAGCAGTCCTATCGAGGGAGCCGACACCGGGGAGCTGTTTTTT
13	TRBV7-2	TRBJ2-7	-	CASSLGPPYEQYF	TGTGCCAGCAGCTTAGGGCCCCCTTACGAGCAGTACTTC
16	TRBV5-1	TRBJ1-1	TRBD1	CASRQLDRAVRTEAFF	TGCGCCAGCAGGCAGCTGGACAGGGCGGTTAGGACTGAAGCTTTCTTT
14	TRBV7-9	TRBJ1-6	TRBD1	CASSHRGLDSPLHF	TGTGCCAGCAGCCACAGGGGCCTGGATTCACCCCTCCACTTT
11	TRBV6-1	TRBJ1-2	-	CASRTGGDHTF	TGTGCCAGCCGAACCGGAGGGGATCACACCTTC
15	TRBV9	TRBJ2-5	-	CASSVSLNFQETQYF	TGTGCCAGCAGCGTCTCTCTGAACTTTCAAGAGACCCAGTACTTC
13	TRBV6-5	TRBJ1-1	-	CASRRRQNTEAFF	TGTGCCAGCAGGCGAAGACAGAACACTGAAGCTTTCTTT
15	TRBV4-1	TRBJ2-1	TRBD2	CASSQLGLAYNEQFF	TGCGCCAGCAGCCAATTGGGACTAGCATACAATGAGCAGTTCTTC
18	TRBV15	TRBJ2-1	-	CATSRYNQYQGRDNEQFF	TGTGCCACCAGCAGATATAACCAATACCAGGGCAGGGACAATGAGCAGTTCTTC
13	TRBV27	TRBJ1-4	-	CASRGAVNEKLFF	TGTGCCAGTCGGGGGGCAGTCAATGAAAAACTGTTTTTT
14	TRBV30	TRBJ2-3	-	CAWKGTTSTDTQYF	TGTGCCTGGAAGGGGACAACTAGCACAGATACGCAGTATTTT
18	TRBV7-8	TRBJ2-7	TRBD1	CASRPGQGKGRASYEQYF	TGTGCCAGCAGGCCGGGACAGGGGAAGGGGCGGGCCTCCTACGAGCAGTACTTC
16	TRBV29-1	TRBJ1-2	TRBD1	CSVEDIGDRDGSGYTF	TGCAGCGTTGAAGATATCGGGGACAGGGACGGGTCTGGCTACACCTTC
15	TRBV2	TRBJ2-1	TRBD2	CASSGTSGGSNEQFF	TGTGCCAGCAGCGGGACTAGCGGGGGGTCCAATGAGCAGTTCTTC
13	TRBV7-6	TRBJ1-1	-	CASLHSPGTEAFF	TGTGCCAGCTTACACAGCCCAGGGACTGAAGCTTTCTTT
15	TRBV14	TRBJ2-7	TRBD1	CASSRTGGWAYEQYF	TGTGCCAGCAGCCGAACAGGGGGATGGGCCTACGAGCAGTACTTC
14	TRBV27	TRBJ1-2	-	CASFTPGEGKGYTF	TGTGCCAGCTTCACCCCGGGGGAGGGTAAGGGCTACACCTTC
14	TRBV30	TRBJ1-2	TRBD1	CAWLPTGGWYGYTF	TGTGCCTGGCTTCCGACAGGGGGCTGGTATGGCTACACCTTC
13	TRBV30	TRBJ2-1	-	CAWTWVQGDEQFF	TGTGCCTGGACTTGGGTACAGGGAGATGAGCAGTTCTTC
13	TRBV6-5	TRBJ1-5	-	CASRWTADGPQHF	TGTGCCAGCAGATGGACAGCGGATGGGCCCCAGCATTTT
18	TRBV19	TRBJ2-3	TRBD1	CASRFRGWTGGGTDTQYF	TGTGCCAGTAGATTTAGGGGATGGACAGGGGGCGGCACAGATACGCAGTATTTT
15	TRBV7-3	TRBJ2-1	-	CASSFQGGADNEQFF	TGTGCCAGCAGCTTCCAGGGGGGTGCGGACAATGAGCAGTTCTTC
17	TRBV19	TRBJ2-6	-	CASTSESWSSGANVLTF	TGTGCCAGTACCTCAGAGAGTTGGAGCTCTGGGGCCAACGTCCTGACTTTC
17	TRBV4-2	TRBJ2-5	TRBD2	CASSQGVGGSTQETQYF	TGTGCCAGCAGCCAAGGGGTGGGCGGGAGCACCCAAGAGACCCAGTACTTC
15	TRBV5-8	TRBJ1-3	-	CASSLGGSTGNTIYF	TGTGCCAGCAGCTTGGGAGGCAGTACTGGAAACACCATATATTTT
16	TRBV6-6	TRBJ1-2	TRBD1	CASSSRDRGVQDGYTF	TGTGCCAGCAGTAGCCGGGACAGGGGGGTTCAAGATGGCTACACCTTC
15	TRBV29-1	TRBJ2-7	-	CSVPTPDSSSYEQYF	TGCAGCGTTCCAACGCCCGACAGTAGCTCCTACGAGCAGTACTTC
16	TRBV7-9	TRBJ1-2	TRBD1	CASSPLTAGTGGGYTF	TGTGCCAGCAGCCCGCTAACAGCCGGGACAGGGGGTGGCTACACCTTC
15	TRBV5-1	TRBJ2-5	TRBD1	CASSKQGDPLGTQYF	TGCGCCAGCAGCAAACAGGGGGACCCATTGGGGACCCAGTACTTC
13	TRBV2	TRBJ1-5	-	CASRQRGNQPQHF	TGTGCCAGCAGGCAAAGGGGGAATCAGCCCCAGCATTTT
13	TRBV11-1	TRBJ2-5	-	CASSKGLTETQYF	TGTGCCAGCAGCAAAGGACTAACAGAGACCCAGTACTTC
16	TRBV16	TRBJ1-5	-	CASSQSFSGFHQPQHF	TGTGCCAGCAGCCAATCGTTCTCAGGGTTCCACCAGCCCCAGCATTTT
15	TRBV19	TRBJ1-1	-	CASSIGGSGNTEAFF	TGTGCCAGTAGTATTGGGGGCAGCGGGAACACTGAAGCTTTCTTT
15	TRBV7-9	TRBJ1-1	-	CASSLVSSGNTEAFF	TGTGCCAGCAGCTTAGTCTCCTCAGGGAACACTGAAGCTTTCTTT
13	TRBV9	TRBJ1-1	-	CASSAPGGTEAFF	TGTGCCAGCAGCGCCCCGGGAGGCACTGAAGCTTTCTTT
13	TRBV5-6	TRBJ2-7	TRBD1	CASSYGTGNEQYF	TGTGCCAGCAGCTACGGGACAGGCAACGAGCAGTACTTC
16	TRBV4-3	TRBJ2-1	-	CASSPTIESSYNEQFF	TGCGCCAGCAGCCCGACAATTGAAAGCTCCTACAATGAGCAGTTCTTC
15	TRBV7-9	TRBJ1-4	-	CASSGARTENEKLFF	TGTGCCAGCAGCGGAGCGCGGACAGAGAATGAAAAACTGTTTTTT
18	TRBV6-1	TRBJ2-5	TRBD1	CASSEARYRQGPQETQYF	TGTGCCAGCAGTGAAGCGCGCTATCGACAGGGGCCTCAAGAGACCCAGTACTTC
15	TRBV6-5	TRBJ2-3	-	CASSQLAVSTDTQYF	TGTGCCAGCAGTCAATTAGCGGTTAGCACAGATACGCAGTATTTT
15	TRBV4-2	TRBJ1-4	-	CASSQDEGHNEKLFF	TGTGCCAGCAGCCAAGATGAGGGTCATAATGAAAAACTGTTTTTT
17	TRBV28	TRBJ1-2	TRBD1	CASSRQGPRYGVYGYTF	TGTGCCAGCAGTAGACAGGGGCCGCGGTATGGCGTCTATGGCTACACCTTC
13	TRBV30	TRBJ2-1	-	CAWSLGTRGEQFF	TGTGCCTGGTCGTTGGGCACCCGGGGTGAGCAGTTCTTC
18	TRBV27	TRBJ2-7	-	CASSLNLPRGGTAYEQYF	TGTGCCAGCAGTTTAAACCTTCCCAGGGGAGGGACCGCCTACGAGCAGTACTTC
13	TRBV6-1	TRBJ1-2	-	CASMAGVNYGYTF	TGTGCCAGCATGGCAGGGGTTAACTATGGCTACACCTTC
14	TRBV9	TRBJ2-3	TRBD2	CASSASGTSDTQYF	TGTGCCAGCAGCGCCTCCGGGACTAGCGATACGCAGTATTTT
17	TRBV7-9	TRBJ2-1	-	CASSNIAGLLSAHEQFF	TGTGCCAGCAGCAACATCGCGGGACTCCTCTCCGCCCATGAGCAGTTCTTC